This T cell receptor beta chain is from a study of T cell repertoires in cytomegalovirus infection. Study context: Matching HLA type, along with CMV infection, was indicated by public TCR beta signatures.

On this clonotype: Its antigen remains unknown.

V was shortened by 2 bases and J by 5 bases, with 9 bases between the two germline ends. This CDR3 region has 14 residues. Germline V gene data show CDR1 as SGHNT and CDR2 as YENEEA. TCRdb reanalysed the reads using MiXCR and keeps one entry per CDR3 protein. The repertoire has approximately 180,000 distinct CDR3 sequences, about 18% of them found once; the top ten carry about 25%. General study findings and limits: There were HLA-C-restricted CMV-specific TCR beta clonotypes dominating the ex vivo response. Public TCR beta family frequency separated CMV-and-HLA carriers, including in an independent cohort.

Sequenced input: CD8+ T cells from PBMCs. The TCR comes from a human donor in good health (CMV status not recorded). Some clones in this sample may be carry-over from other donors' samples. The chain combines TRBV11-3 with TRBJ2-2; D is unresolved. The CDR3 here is CASSLLGATGELFF. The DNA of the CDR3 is TGTGCCAGCAGCTTATTAGGAGCAACCGGGGAGCTGTTTTTT.